This entry concerns a single T cell receptor beta chain. Germline-derived CDR1 and CDR2 are SGHRS and YFSETQ. The V segment lost 5 bases and the J segment 3 bases; nucleotides outside the gene matches: 13. The CDR3 spans 16 residues. This entry comes from a study of type 1 regulatory T cells. Via MiXCR, TCRdb re-called the reads, giving one row per CDR3 protein. The sample includes 75,000 to 100,000 distinct CDR3 sequences, about 28% of them seen just once. The origin of this receptor is a human donor in good health. This chain joins TRBV5-1 and TRBJ2-7; 8 positions match TRBD1. Source material: CD4+ T cells, either the whole sample or a sorted fraction (not recorded which). The CDR3 spells CASSPGKTGVGYEQYF. The CDR3 DNA reads TGCGCCAGCAGTCCCGGGAAGACAGGGGTGGGCTACGAGCAGTACTTC. Supplemented by reference TRBV5-1 and TRBJ2-7, the full variable domain reads KAGVTQTPRYLIKTRGQQVTLSCSPISGHRSVSWYQQTPGQGLQFLFEYFSETQRNKGNFPGRFSGRQFSNSRSEMNVSTLELGDSALYLCASSPGKTGVGYEQYFGPGTRLTVT.